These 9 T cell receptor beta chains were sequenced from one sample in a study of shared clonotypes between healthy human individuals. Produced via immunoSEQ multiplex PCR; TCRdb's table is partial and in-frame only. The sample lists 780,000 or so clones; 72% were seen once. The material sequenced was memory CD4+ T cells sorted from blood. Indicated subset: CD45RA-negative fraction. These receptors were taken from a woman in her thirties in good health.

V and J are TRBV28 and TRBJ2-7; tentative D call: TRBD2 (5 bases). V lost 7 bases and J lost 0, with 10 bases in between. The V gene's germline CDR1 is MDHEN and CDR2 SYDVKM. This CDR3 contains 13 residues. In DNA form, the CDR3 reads TGTGCCAGCACCACTAGTGACTCCTACGAGCAGTACTTC. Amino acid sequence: CASTTSDSYEQYF.

The CDR3 is CASRNNQPQHF. The CDR3 DNA follows: TGTGCCAGCAGAAACAATCAGCCCCAGCATTTT. The rearrangement links TRBV28 to TRBJ1-5, with D hard to call. Germline V gene sequence: CDR1 MDHEN, CDR2 SYDVKM. The CDR3 consists of 11 residues. Trimming stripped 6 bases from V and 3 bases from J, with 3 bases between.

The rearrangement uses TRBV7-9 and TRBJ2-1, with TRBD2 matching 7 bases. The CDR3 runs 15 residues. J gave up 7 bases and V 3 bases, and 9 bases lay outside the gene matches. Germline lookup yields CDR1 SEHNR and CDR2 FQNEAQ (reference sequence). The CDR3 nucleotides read TGTGCCAGCAGCTTTGGCGGGAGTGTGGAGAATGAGCAGTTCTTC. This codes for CASSFGGSVENEQFF.

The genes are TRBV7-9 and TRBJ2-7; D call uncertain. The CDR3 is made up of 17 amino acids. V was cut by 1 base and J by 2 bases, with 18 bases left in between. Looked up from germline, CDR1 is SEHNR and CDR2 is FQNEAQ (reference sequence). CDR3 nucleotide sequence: TGTGCCAGCAGCTTAGACTCAGGATTCTACGATCCCTACGAGCAGTACTTC. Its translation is CASSLDSGFYDPYEQYF.

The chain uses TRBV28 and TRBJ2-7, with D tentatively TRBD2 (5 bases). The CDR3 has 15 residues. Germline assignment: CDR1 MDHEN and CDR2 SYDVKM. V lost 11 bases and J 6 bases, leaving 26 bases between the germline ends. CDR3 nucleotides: TGTGCCCACGGTTCCCGAGGGTCTAGCCGGTTCGAGCAGTACTTC. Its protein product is CAHGSRGSSRFEQYF.

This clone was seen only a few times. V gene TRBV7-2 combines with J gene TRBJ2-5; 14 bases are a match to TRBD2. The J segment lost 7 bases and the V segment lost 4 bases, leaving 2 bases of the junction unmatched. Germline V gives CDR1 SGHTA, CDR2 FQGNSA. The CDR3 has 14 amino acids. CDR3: CASSSGLAGGTQYF. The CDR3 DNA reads TGTGCCAGCAGCTCAGGACTAGCGGGAGGGACCCAGTACTTC.

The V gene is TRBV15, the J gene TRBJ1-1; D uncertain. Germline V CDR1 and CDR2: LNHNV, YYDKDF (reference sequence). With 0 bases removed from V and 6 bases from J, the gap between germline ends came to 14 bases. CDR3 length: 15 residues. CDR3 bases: TGTGCCACCAGCAGAGATTACGTTACTAGCGCTGAAGCTTTCTTT. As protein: CATSRDYVTSAEAFF. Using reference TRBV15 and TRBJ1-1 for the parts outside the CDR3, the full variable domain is DAMVIQNPRYQVTQFGKPVTLSCSQTLNHNVMYWYQQKSSQAPKLLFHYYDKDFNNEADTPDNFQSRRPNTSFCFLDIRSPGLGDTAMYLCATSRDYVTSAEAFFGQGTRLTVV.

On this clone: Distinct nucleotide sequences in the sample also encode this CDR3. CDR3 protein: CAWSWGQETQYF. CDR3 bases: TGTGCCTGGAGTTGGGGACAAGAGACCCAGTACTTC. V usage is TRBV30 and J usage is TRBJ2-5; D is undetermined. Trimming stripped 2 bases from V and 2 bases from J, with 6 bases between. The germline V gene encodes CDR1 GTSNPN and CDR2 SVGIG (reference sequence). The CDR3 length is 12 residues.

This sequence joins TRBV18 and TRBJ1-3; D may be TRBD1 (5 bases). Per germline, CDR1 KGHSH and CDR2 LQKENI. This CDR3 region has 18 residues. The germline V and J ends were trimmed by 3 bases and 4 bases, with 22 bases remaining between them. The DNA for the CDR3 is TGTGCCAGCTCACCTTCTGCCCTTTCCCAGGGCGGCGGAAACACCATATATTTT. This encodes CASSPSALSQGGGNTIYF.